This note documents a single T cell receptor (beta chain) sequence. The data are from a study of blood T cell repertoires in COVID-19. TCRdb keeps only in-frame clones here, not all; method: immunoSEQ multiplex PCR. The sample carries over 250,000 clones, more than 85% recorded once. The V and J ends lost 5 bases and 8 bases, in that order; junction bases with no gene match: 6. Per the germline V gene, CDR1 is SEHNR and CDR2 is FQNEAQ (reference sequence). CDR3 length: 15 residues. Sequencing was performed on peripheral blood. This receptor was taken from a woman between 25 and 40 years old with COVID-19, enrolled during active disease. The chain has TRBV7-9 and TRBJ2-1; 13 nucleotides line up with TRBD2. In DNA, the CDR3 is TGTGCCAGCAGCCCGGGACTAGCGGGATTCGATGAGCAGTTCTTC. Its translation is CASSPGLAGFDEQFF.